This TCR beta chain was recovered during a study of shared clonotypes between healthy human individuals. Study overall: CD4 naive cells filled three plates per donor, CD4 memory three, CD8 naive two and CD8 memory one.

Trimming took 4 bases from V and 1 from J, leaving 20 bases between them. CDR3 size: 18 residues. The germline V gene encodes CDR1 SGHVS and CDR2 FQNEAQ. Nashville, Tennessee was home to all donors, each a Caucasian adult. The run depth of the assay was deep. The table came from immunoSEQ multiplex PCR; TCRdb's copy has only in-frame clones and leaves some out. This sample has about 1.1 million clones, with about four fifths found just once. The TCR comes from a man in his late teens or twenties in good health. Some clones in this sample may be carry-over from other donors' samples. The chain is built from TRBV7-8 and TRBJ2-1; D not resolved. Sequencing was performed on memory CD4+ T cells from PBMCs. Specified subset: CD45RA-negative fraction. The CDR3, as DNA: TGTGCCAGCAGCTCCCCGTTTATCCACCACAAATCCTACAATGAGCAGTTCTTC. It specifies CASSSPFIHHKSYNEQFF.